These 15 T cell receptor beta chains share one sample of origin, sequenced in a study of blood T cell repertoires in COVID-19. Sequenced by immunoSEQ multiplex PCR; TCRdb stores in-frame clones only, minus some. The table lists 100,000 to 150,000 clones, 84% of them singletons. The sequencing sample was made of PBMCs or T cells enriched from blood (not recorded which). Every receptor here comes from a woman younger than 45 who had recovered from COVID-19.

This rearrangement joins TRBV7-2 to TRBJ2-3; 10 bases match TRBD2. Trimming took 3 bases from V and 6 from J; bases not matched to a gene: 6. The germline gives CDR1 SGHTA, CDR2 FQGNSA. This CDR3 has 15 residues. CDR3 loop: CASSLTSGFGDTQYF. DNA of the CDR3: TGTGCCAGCAGCTTGACTAGCGGGTTCGGGGATACGCAGTATTTT.

The chain joins TRBV5-1 to TRBJ1-2, with a possible D match to TRBD1 (6 bases). V was clipped by 0 bases and J by 8 bases, with 17 bases between them. The CDR3 spans 15 residues. From germline, CDR1 is SGHRS and CDR2 YFSETQ. The CDR3 sequence is CASSLEGQSLSGYTF. CDR3 in DNA: TGCGCCAGCAGCTTGGAAGGACAGTCCCTTTCGGGCTACACCTTC.

There are many counts of this clone. The J gene is TRBJ2-1, the V gene TRBV10-3, with TRBD2 matching 8 bases. Trimming at V came to 5 bases and at J to 7 bases, leaving 10 bases not matched to a gene. The germline CDR1 and CDR2 sequences are ENHRY and SYGVKD. The CDR3 totals 15 residues. The CDR3 DNA is TGTGCCATCAGTCCCGGGACTAGTATATCGAATGAGCAGTTCTTC. It specifies CAISPGTSISNEQFF.

This chain links TRBV6-2 or TRBV6-3 with TRBJ2-1, with D unresolved. The CDR3 is made up of 12 amino acids. Germline values: CDR1 MNHEY, CDR2 SVGEGT. V was cut by 6 bases and J by 7 bases, with 10 bases left in between. This chain's CDR3 is CASSPGRNEQFF. In nucleotides, the CDR3 is TGTGCCAGCAGCCCGGGCAGGAATGAGCAGTTCTTC.

The rearrangement links TRBV29-1 to TRBJ2-5; 8 bases map to TRBD1. Trimming took 5 bases from V and 3 from J; bases not matched to a gene: 11. CDR1 and CDR2 from the germline V gene are SQVTM and ANQGSEA. The CDR3 sequence is 15 residues long. The CDR3 protein is CSVRSPDRGKETQYF. The CDR3 nucleotides read TGCAGCGTTAGGTCTCCAGACAGGGGAAAAGAGACCCAGTACTTC.

The chain links TRBV7-2 to TRBJ2-5; 7 bases fit TRBD1. The trim removed 5 bases at V and 3 bases at J, leaving 9 bases unmatched. Germline loops: CDR1 SGHTA, CDR2 FQGNSA. This CDR3 region has 15 residues. CDR3 in DNA: TGTGCCAGCAGCCCCAGGACAGGCCTTAAAGAGACCCAGTACTTC. This translates into CASSPRTGLKETQYF.

The table lists this clone with a few counts. This sequence joins TRBV7-9 and TRBJ2-7; 16 bases match TRBD2. The CDR3 length is 18 residues. Germline trimming cut 3 bases from V and 2 bases from J; bases unmatched to any gene: 7. Looked up from germline, CDR1 is SEHNR and CDR2 is FQNEAQ (reference sequence). CDR3 DNA sequence: TGTGCCAGCAGCTTTCTCGGGACTAGCGGGAGGGCCCCCTACGAGCAGTACTTC. Encoded protein: CASSFLGTSGRAPYEQYF.

The rearrangement uses TRBV7-9 and TRBJ1-2; a weak D match, TRBD1 (6 bases). The CDR3 is 13 residues long. V shed 1 base and J shed 5 bases, with 8 bases lying between them. In germline, CDR1 is SEHNR, CDR2 FQNEAQ (reference sequence). CDR3 sequence (DNA): TGTGCCAGCAGCTTAGGACAGGTGTATGGCTACACCTTC. Translating gives CASSLGQVYGYTF.

The J gene is TRBJ2-3, the V gene TRBV5-1; maybe TRBD1 (5 bases). Trimming left V 0 bases short and J 4 bases short, with 15 bases between. The CDR3 spans 16 residues. From germline, CDR1 is SGHRS and CDR2 YFSETQ. The CDR3 DNA sequence: TGCGCCAGCAGCTTGGCCTCGTTAGGGGTCCCAGATACGCAGTATTTT. Translation gives CASSLASLGVPDTQYF.

The chain links TRBV5-1 to TRBJ1-6, with 8 bases identical to TRBD1. The CDR3 has 16 amino acids. Germline V CDR1 and CDR2: SGHRS, YFSETQ. V shed 0 bases, J shed 8 bases, and the junction held 7 bases outside the gene matches. CDR3 DNA: TGCGCCAGCAGCTTGGACCACCCAGGGGGCTATTCACCCCTCCACTTT. Residues: CASSLDHPGGYSPLHF.

This clone showed up just a few times. This chain joins TRBV28 and TRBJ1-2; possibly TRBD1 for D (5 bases). This CDR3 has 14 amino acids. Looked up from germline, CDR1 is MDHEN and CDR2 is SYDVKM. Trimming shortened V by 5 bases and J by 1 base, and 11 bases separated the two germline ends. CDR3 sequence: CASSGPGVNYGYTF. For the CDR3, the DNA is TGTGCCAGCAGTGGTCCGGGGGTTAACTATGGCTACACCTTC.

This chain joins TRBV5-6 and TRBJ2-7; 13 nucleotides agree with TRBD2. This CDR3 region has 19 residues. The V and J ends lost 0 bases and 0 bases, in that order; junction bases with no gene match: 9. Germline V gene sequence: CDR1 SGHDT, CDR2 YYEEEE. The CDR3 region is CASSLALGLAGRGSYEQYF. The CDR3 coding sequence is TGTGCCAGCAGCTTGGCTCTGGGACTAGCGGGAAGGGGCTCCTACGAGCAGTACTTC. Filled out from reference TRBV5-6 and TRBJ2-7, the complete variable domain reads DAGVTQSPTHLIKTRGQQVTLRCSPKSGHDTVSWYQQALGQGPQFIFQYYEEEERQRGNFPDRFSGHQFPNYSSELNVNALLLGDSALYLCASSLALGLAGRGSYEQYFGPGTRLTVT.

In this sample, this clone turned up a few times. V is TRBV12-2 and J is TRBJ1-2; no check of the table's D call, TRBD1, against the DNA was made. TRBV12-2 is a recognized pseudogene. CDR3 length: 15 residues. CDR3 residues: CASRGGQGGGYGYTF. The CDR3 DNA reads as TGTGCAAGTCGCGGCGGACAGGGGGGAGGCTATGGCTACACCTTC.

V gene TRBV7-3 combines with J gene TRBJ2-6, with a possible D match to TRBD1 (5 bases). From germline, CDR1 is SGHTA and CDR2 FQGTGA. This CDR3 region has 15 residues. Trimming took off 5 bases at V and 3 bases at J, with 11 bases between the two ends. CDR3 amino acids: CASSPTGRGANVLTF. DNA for the CDR3: TGTGCCAGCAGCCCTACAGGTCGTGGGGCCAACGTCCTGACTTTC. The full variable domain, rest sourced from reference TRBV7-3 and TRBJ2-6, is GAGVSQTPSNKVTEKGKYVELRCDPISGHTALYWYRQSLGQGPEFLIYFQGTGAADDSGLPNDRFFAVRPEGSVSTLKIQRTERGDSAVYLCASSPTGRGANVLTFGAGSRLTVL.

On this clone: No DNA is shown, since the ends of the CDR3 on it are uncertain; the CDR3 is the one TCRdb lists. The V call is TRBV6-2 or TRBV6-3, the J call TRBJ1-5. CDR1 and CDR2 (germline): MNHEY, SVGEGT. Ends included, the CDR3 has 17 residues. The CDR3: CASSSVRGGPYNQPQHF.